This T cell receptor beta chain emerged from a study of regulatory T cells in long-lasting Graves disease. General study findings and limits: Persistent patients had more shared public clonotypes (2,741) than new patients (about 870). Among samples with persistent disease, TRBV28, TRBJ1-2 and TRBJ2-5 were favored.

Relying on iRepertoire HTBI primers and Arm-PCR of CDR3 regions, the team built TCR beta libraries. TCRdb recomputed calls from the multiplex PCR reads with MiXCR, one row per CDR3 protein. This sample carries 380,000 or so distinct CDR3 sequences, around 15% of them seen once, and the ten largest clones take 20% to 25%. Stated time point: newly diagnosed GD, antithyroid drugs for less than 3 months. Extracted PBMC RNA gave rise to the TCR library. There are a few counts of this clonotype. The antigen is unknown. The CDR3 totals 15 residues. In germline, CDR1 is DFQATT, CDR2 SNEGSKA (reference sequence). Trimming removed 1 base from V and 0 bases from J, with 10 bases in between. The data also belong to a second study, concerning T cells in Graves' hyperthyroidism and ophthalmopathy. That investigation notes: The HTBI primer set served for first-round RT-PCR of the TCR CDR3.

This sequence was found in a woman younger than 35 with Graves disease. The sequences come from peripheral blood mononuclear cells (PBMCs), collected at new diagnosis, from a patient treated with antithyroid drugs. V is TRBV20-1 and J is TRBJ2-1; the D gene is possibly TRBD1 (6 bases). CDR3 protein: CSARGGLSSYNEQFF. CDR3 nucleotides: TGCAGTGCTAGAGGGGGGCTTAGCTCCTACAATGAGCAGTTCTTC.